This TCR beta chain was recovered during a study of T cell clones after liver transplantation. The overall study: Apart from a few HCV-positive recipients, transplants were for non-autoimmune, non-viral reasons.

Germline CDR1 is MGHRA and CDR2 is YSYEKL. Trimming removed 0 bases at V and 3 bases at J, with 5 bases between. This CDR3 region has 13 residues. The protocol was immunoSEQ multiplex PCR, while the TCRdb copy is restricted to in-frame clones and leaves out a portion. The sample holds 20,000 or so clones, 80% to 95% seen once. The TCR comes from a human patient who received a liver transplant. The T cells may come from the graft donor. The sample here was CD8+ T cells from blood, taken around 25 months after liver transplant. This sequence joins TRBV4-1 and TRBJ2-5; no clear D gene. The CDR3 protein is CASSQDSEETQYF. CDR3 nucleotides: TGCGCCAGCAGCCAAGACTCGGAAGAGACCCAGTACTTC.